Below are 24 T cell receptor beta chains sequenced from a single sample in a study of PD-1 blockade in classical Hodgkin lymphoma. Assay: immunoSEQ multiplex PCR; the TCRdb copy retains only in-frame clones and omits some. The table shows more than 140,000 clones, with about 81% occurring only once. Brentuximab vedotin exposure varied among the patients, all of whom had relapsed after autologous stem cell transplantation. The sample consisted of peripheral blood mononuclear cells (PBMCs), taken before the second cycle of nivolumab. All receptors derive from a human donor with classical Hodgkin lymphoma.

The CDR3, as DNA: TGTGCCAGCAGCCGAGGGAAAGGGTCGCACGCAACTAATGAAAAACTGTTTTTT. Encoded protein: CASSRGKGSHATNEKLFF. The chain carries TRBV28 and TRBJ1-4; D unresolved. V was pared by 6 bases and J by 0 bases, with 20 bases between. In germline, CDR1 is MDHEN, CDR2 SYDVKM. The CDR3 length is 18 residues.

The chain employs TRBV5-8 and TRBJ2-7, with TRBD2 as a possible D gene (5 bases). The CDR3 consists of 15 residues. From germline, CDR1 is SGHTS and CDR2 YDEGEE. V lost 7 bases, J lost 0 bases, and 17 bases lay in between. This CDR3 is CASAERAAYSYEQYF. CDR3 sequence (DNA): TGTGCCAGCGCTGAGAGGGCGGCTTACTCCTACGAGCAGTACTTC.

The genes are TRBV21-1 and TRBJ2-7; the table's TRBD1 call for D was not verified on the DNA. TRBV21-1 represents a pseudogene. The CDR3 runs to 21 residues. The CDR3 DNA reads TGTGCCAGCAGCAAGAGTCGAGGACAGGGGAGATCGGGAGGGCCTGTGGGAGAGCAGTACTTC. It encodes CASSKSRGQGRSGGPVGEQYF.

The chain joins TRBV2 to TRBJ2-3, with 7 bases fitting TRBD2. Germline V gene sequence: CDR1 SNHLY, CDR2 FYNNEI. The CDR3 consists of 14 residues. J was trimmed by 6 bases and V by 10 bases; bases with no gene match: 13. CDR3 DNA: TGTGCCACCGCCAAGGGCGGGAGTACGGATACGCAGTATTTT. Amino acids: CATAKGGSTDTQYF.

The rearrangement links TRBV20-1 to TRBJ1-1; 7 positions match TRBD1. V lost 6 bases and J lost 8; bases outside the gene matches: 6. The germline V gene has CDR1 DFQATT and CDR2 SNEGSKA (reference sequence). The CDR3 has 11 residues. The CDR3 DNA reads as TGCAGTGCCAAAGGACAGGCAGAAGCTTTCTTT. It encodes CSAKGQAEAFF.

This clone was recorded once. This chain uses TRBV7-9 with TRBJ2-1; maybe TRBD2 (5 bases). Per germline, CDR1 SEHNR and CDR2 FQNEAQ (reference sequence). CDR3 length: 13 amino acids. The V and J ends lost 2 bases and 8 bases respectively, with 10 bases between them. Here the CDR3 reads CASSLREWDEQFF. The DNA for the CDR3 is TGTGCCAGCAGCTTAAGGGAGTGGGATGAGCAGTTCTTC. Full variable domain (rest looked up from reference TRBV7-9 and TRBJ2-1): DTGVSQNPRHKITKRGQNVTFRCDPISEHNRLYWYRQTLGQGPEFLTYFQNEAQLEKSRLLSDRFSAERPKGSFSTLEIQRTEQGDSAMYLCASSLREWDEQFFGPGTRLTVL.

This clone appeared a single time. The rearrangement links TRBV5-6 to TRBJ2-7; unclear D gene. The CDR3 consists of 14 residues. Germline CDR1 reads SGHDT; CDR2 reads YYEEEE. Trimming stripped 0 bases from V and 2 bases from J, with 9 bases between. The DNA of the CDR3 is TGTGCCAGCAGCTTGGTTGGCGTAGCCTACGAGCAGTACTTC. This codes for CASSLVGVAYEQYF.

V usage is TRBV10-3 and J usage is TRBJ1-5; 8 positions agree with TRBD1. The germline CDR1 and CDR2 sequences are ENHRY and SYGVKD. The CDR3 loop spans 17 amino acids. V was clipped by 5 bases and J by 2 bases; unmatched bases: 11. CDR3: CAISRTDRADGNQPQHF. The CDR3 coding sequence is TGTGCCATCAGTAGAACGGACAGGGCCGACGGCAATCAGCCCCAGCATTTT.

This sequence joins TRBV10-1 and TRBJ2-4, with TRBD1 as a possible D gene (6 bases). Germline CDR1 reads WNHNN; CDR2 reads SYGVQD (reference sequence). This CDR3 spans 16 amino acids. Trimming stripped 3 bases from V and 0 bases from J, with 12 bases between. The CDR3 protein is CASSDQGSVAKNIQYF. The DNA of the CDR3 is TGCGCCAGCAGTGATCAGGGGAGCGTAGCCAAAAACATTCAGTACTTC.

The genes are TRBV18 and TRBJ1-2; D is unclear. V was cut by 5 bases and J by 5 bases, with 18 bases left in between. This CDR3 is built from 15 residues. Germline CDR1 and CDR2: KGHSH and LQKENI. CDR3 nucleotide sequence: TGTGCCAGCTCATTATCAAATGATGCTGGGTATGGCTACACCTTC. Translation gives CASSLSNDAGYGYTF. Together with reference TRBV18 and TRBJ1-2, the CDR3 gives the full variable domain: NAGVMQNPRHLVRRRGQEARLRCSPMKGHSHVYWYRQLPEEGLKFMVYLQKENIIDESGMPKERFSAEFPKEGPSILRIQQVVRGDSAAYFCASSLSNDAGYGYTFGSGTRLTVV.

The rearrangement uses TRBV6-5 and TRBJ2-7; D remains ambiguous. Germline V gene lookup returns CDR1 MNHEY and CDR2 SVGAGI. The V and J ends lost 8 bases and 0 bases respectively, with 11 bases between them. This CDR3 is 13 amino acids long. CDR3 residues: CASRKGGSYEQYF. CDR3 nucleotide sequence: TGTGCCAGCCGGAAGGGCGGCTCCTACGAGCAGTACTTC.

The chain uses TRBV7-8 and TRBJ1-3, with D hard to call. The germline V gene has CDR1 SGHVS and CDR2 FQNEAQ. The CDR3 totals 17 residues. V lost 5 bases, J lost 0 bases, and 17 bases lay in between. The CDR3 DNA reads TGTGCCAGCAGCCCGGTGGTGTTTGTACCCTCTGGAAACACCATATATTTT. Protein product: CASSPVVFVPSGNTIYF.

The chain couples TRBV5-4 to TRBJ2-5; D gene ambiguous. V lost 3 bases and J lost 2, with 14 bases in between. CDR3 length equals 15 residues. Germline assignment: CDR1 SGHNT and CDR2 YYREEE (reference sequence). The CDR3 protein is CASSYRPTNQETQYF. In nucleotides, the CDR3 is TGTGCCAGCAGCTATAGGCCAACCAATCAAGAGACCCAGTACTTC.

The CDR3 coding sequence is TGTGCCAGCAGACTGACTAGCACTAGCACAGATACGCAGTATTTT. The encoded protein is CASRLTSTSTDTQYF. This chain connects TRBV7-9 to TRBJ2-3; 7 bases match TRBD2. CDR3 length: 15 residues. CDR1 and CDR2 from the germline V gene are SEHNR and FQNEAQ (reference sequence). Trimming at V came to 6 bases and at J to 0 bases, leaving 6 bases not matched to a gene.

The J gene is TRBJ2-7, the V gene TRBV6-1, with D perhaps TRBD1 or TRBD2 (6 bases each). This CDR3 is built from 12 residues. CDR1 is MNHNS and CDR2 is SASEGT in the germline V gene. V was trimmed by 11 bases and J by 3 bases, leaving 14 bases between them. The DNA of the CDR3 is TGTGCCCCAAAGAGGGGGGACTACGAGCAGTACTTC. Protein product: CAPKRGDYEQYF.

This clone was picked up one time. The chain is built from TRBV2 and TRBJ2-5, with D tentatively TRBD1 (5 bases). The germline V gene encodes CDR1 SNHLY and CDR2 FYNNEI. V lost 5 bases to trimming and J lost 5 bases, with 12 bases between them. The length of the CDR3 is 13 residues. Here the CDR3 reads CASSPNSGETQYF. The CDR3 DNA follows: TGTGCCAGCAGTCCCAATTCAGGGGAGACCCAGTACTTC. Combining the CDR3 with reference TRBV2 and TRBJ2-5 gives the whole variable domain EPEVTQTPSHQVTQMGQEVILRCVPISNHLYFYWYRQILGQKVEFLVSFYNNEISEKSEIFDDQFSVERPDGSNFTLKIRSTKLEDSAMYFCASSPNSGETQYFGPGTRLLVL.

The chain combines TRBV6-5 with TRBJ1-2, with D possibly TRBD1 on 6 matching bases. Trimming stripped 2 bases from V and 7 bases from J, with 14 bases between. The germline V gene encodes CDR1 MNHEY and CDR2 SVGAGI. The CDR3 contains 14 residues. The CDR3 DNA reads as TGTGCCAGCAGTTACAGCACAGGGTGGGCTGGCTACACCTTC. Translation: CASSYSTGWAGYTF.

To note about this clone: Other nucleotide sequences from this sample produce the same CDR3. CDR3: CASSLQGAQNTGELFF. The CDR3 DNA sequence: TGTGCCAGCAGCTTACAGGGGGCGCAGAACACCGGGGAGCTGTTTTTT. The V call is TRBV7-6, the J call TRBJ2-2; 8 bases are shared with TRBD1. The germline gives CDR1 SGHVS, CDR2 FNYEAQ. V lost 2 bases and J lost 1; bases outside the gene matches: 3. The CDR3 is 16 residues long. Supplemented by reference TRBV7-6 and TRBJ2-2, the full variable domain reads GAGVSQSPRYKVTKRGQDVALRCDPISGHVSLYWYRQALGQGPEFLTYFNYEAQQDKSGLPNDRFSAERPEGSISTLTIQRTEQRDSAMYRCASSLQGAQNTGELFFGEGSRLTVL.

This clone was seen only a few times. The chain couples TRBV4-2 to TRBJ2-5, with D perhaps matching TRBD1 or TRBD2 (5 bases each). The CDR3 consists of 15 residues. Between the trimmed V and J ends, which lost 3 bases and 4 bases, there was a span of 15 bases. The germline gives CDR1 LGHNA, CDR2 YNFKEQ. DNA of the CDR3: TGTGCCAGCAGCCACGGCTCCCTGAGGGGAGAGACCCAGTACTTC. This sequence encodes CASSHGSLRGETQYF.

The V call is TRBV6-1, the J call TRBJ2-1; D is ambiguous. Germline CDR1 reads MNHNS; CDR2 reads SASEGT. Between the trimmed V and J ends, which lost 4 bases and 0 bases, there was a span of 13 bases. There are 16 residues in the CDR3. This chain's CDR3 is CASSGRTHTSYNEQFF. As DNA, the CDR3 is TGTGCCAGCAGTGGCAGGACCCATACCTCCTACAATGAGCAGTTCTTC.

This clone is deemed medium-sized. The gene calls are TRBV4-3 and TRBJ1-2; tentatively, D is TRBD1 (5 bases). The CDR3 is 14 amino acids. CDR1 is LGHNA, CDR2 YSLEER, per germline. V lost 6 bases, J lost 5 bases, and 16 bases lay in between. The CDR3 DNA sequence: TGCGCCAGCAGTCGGGACGAAAGTGGGTATGGCTACACCTTC. Amino acids: CASSRDESGYGYTF.

The chain has TRBV4-1 and TRBJ2-5; TRBD1 aligns across 9 bases. Per the germline V gene, CDR1 is MGHRA and CDR2 is YSYEKL. Losses at the gene ends were 3 bases for V and 5 bases for J; bases not matched to a gene: 10. This CDR3 region has 16 residues. The DNA for the CDR3 is TGCGCCAGCAGCCAGGCAGGGACAGGGCGGGAGGAGACCCAGTACTTC. Translated, it gives CASSQAGTGREETQYF.

The chain links TRBV19 to TRBJ1-2; D uncertain. CDR3 length: 14 amino acids. Germline V gives CDR1 LNHDA, CDR2 SQIVND (reference sequence). The V and J ends lost 5 bases and 4 bases respectively, with 14 bases between them. As DNA, the CDR3 is TGTGCCAGTAGTCCTACCACAGACCTCTATGGCTACACCTTC. Its protein product is CASSPTTDLYGYTF. Full variable domain (missing parts from reference TRBV19 and TRBJ1-2): DGGITQSPKYLFRKEGQNVTLSCEQNLNHDAMYWYRQDPGQGLRLIYYSQIVNDFQKGDIAEGYSVSREKKESFPLTVTSAQKNPTAFYLCASSPTTDLYGYTFGSGTRLTVV.

The V call is TRBV19, the J call TRBJ2-3; no reliable D call. The CDR3 is made up of 14 amino acids. V was cut by 3 bases and J by 1 base, with 8 bases left in between. Germline values: CDR1 LNHDA, CDR2 SQIVND (reference sequence). Here the CDR3 reads CASSIWPGTDTQYF. CDR3 bases: TGTGCCAGTAGTATTTGGCCAGGCACAGATACGCAGTATTTT.